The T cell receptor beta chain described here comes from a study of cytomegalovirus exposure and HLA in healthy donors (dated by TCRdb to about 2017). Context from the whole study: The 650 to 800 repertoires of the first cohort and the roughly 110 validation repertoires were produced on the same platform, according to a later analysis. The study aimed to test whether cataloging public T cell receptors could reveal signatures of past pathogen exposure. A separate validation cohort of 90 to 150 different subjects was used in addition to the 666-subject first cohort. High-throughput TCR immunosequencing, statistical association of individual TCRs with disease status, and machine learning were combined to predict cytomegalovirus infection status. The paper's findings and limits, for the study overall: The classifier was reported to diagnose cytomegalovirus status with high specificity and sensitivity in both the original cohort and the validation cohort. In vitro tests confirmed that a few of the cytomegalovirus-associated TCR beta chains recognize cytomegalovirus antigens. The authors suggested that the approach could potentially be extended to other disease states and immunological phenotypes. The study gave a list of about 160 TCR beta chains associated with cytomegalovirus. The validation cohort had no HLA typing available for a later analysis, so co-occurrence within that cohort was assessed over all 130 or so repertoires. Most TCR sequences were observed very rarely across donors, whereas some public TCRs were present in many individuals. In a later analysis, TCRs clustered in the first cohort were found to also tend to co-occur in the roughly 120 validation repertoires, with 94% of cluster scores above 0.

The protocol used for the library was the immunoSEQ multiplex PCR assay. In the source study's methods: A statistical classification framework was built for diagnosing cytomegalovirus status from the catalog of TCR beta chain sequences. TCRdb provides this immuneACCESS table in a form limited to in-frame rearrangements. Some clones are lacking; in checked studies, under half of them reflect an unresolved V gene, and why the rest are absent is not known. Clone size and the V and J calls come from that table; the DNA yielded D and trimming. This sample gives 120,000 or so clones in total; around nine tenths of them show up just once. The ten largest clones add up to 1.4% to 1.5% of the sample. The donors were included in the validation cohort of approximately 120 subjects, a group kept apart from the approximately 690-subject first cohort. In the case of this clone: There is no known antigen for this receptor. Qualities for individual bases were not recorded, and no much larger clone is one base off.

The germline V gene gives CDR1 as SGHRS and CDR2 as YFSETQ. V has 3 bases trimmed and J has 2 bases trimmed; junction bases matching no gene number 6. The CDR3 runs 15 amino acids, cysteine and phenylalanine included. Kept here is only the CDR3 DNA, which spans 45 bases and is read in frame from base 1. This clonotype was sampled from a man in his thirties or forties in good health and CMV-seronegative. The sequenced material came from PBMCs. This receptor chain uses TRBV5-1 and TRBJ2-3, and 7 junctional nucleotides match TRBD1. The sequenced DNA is TGCGCCAGCAGCTCACAGGGGTATGTCACAGATACGCAGTATTTT. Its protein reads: CASSSQGYVTDTQYF.